This TCR beta chain came from a study of cytomegalovirus exposure and HLA in healthy donors. About the study: Of approximately 400 genotyped donors, about 81% clustered with self-reported Caucasian donors.

Study observations and caveats: About 180 TCR beta chains were listed as cytomegalovirus-associated. Many donors shared some public TCRs, even though most TCR sequences were rare. It is likely that the observed cluster of highly shared sequence variants was a sequencing artifact.

Researchers ran the PCR with 60 Vbeta and 13 Jbeta primers. TCRdb's copy holds only in-frame clones and misses some; the assay was immunoSEQ multiplex PCR. The sample has fewer than 200,000 clones; around 80% are singletons. Comments on this clone: Its antigen is unidentified.

Germline CDR1 reads SGHAT; CDR2 reads FQNNGV. V was clipped by 2 bases and J by 15 bases, with 14 bases between them. The CDR3 contains 12 residues. The J gene is TRBJ2-1, the V gene TRBV11-2; D gene uncertain. The TCR comes from a woman in her late teens or twenties in good health and CMV-seronegative. The specimen sequenced was PBMCs. Here the CDR3 DNA reads TGTGCCAGCAGCTTAAGCCCGGCGGTTCTGTTCTTC. Protein product: CASSLSPAVLFF.